The 19 T cell receptor beta chains below all came from one sample that was sequenced in a study of T-cell memory formation after mild COVID-19. TCRdb called the 5' RACE reads again in MiXCR, with one record for every CDR3 protein. This table holds 350,000 to 500,000 distinct CDR3 sequences, approximately 18% found once. The sequenced material came from PBMCs or a T cell subset sorted from them (not recorded which). The receptors were gathered from a man aged 18 to 29 who had mild COVID-19 (a few samples of this study predate the infection). Cell type and time point are not known.

This clonotype showed up many times. The chain employs TRBV7-2 and TRBJ2-2; D not resolved. The CDR3 covers 16 residues. Germline-derived CDR1 and CDR2 are SGHTA and FQGNSA. V was pared by 4 bases and J by 2 bases, with 14 bases between. The CDR3 loop reads CASSSIPGHNTGELFF. CDR3 nucleotide sequence: TGTGCCAGCAGCTCGATCCCGGGCCATAACACCGGGGAGCTGTTTTTT.

The rearrangement uses TRBV10-3 and TRBJ2-7, with TRBD1 identical over 7 bases. The CDR3 has 15 residues. V gave up 4 bases and J gave up 4 bases; unmatched junction bases: 10. Germline values: CDR1 ENHRY, CDR2 SYGVKD. The CDR3 nucleotides are TGTGCCATCAGTGTAGCCGGGACAGAGCTATACGAGCAGTACGTC. This encodes CAISVAGTELYEQYV.

The chain is built from TRBV18 and TRBJ1-6; no firm D call. V dropped 3 bases and J dropped 10 bases, with 19 bases sitting between them. CDR1 KGHSH and CDR2 LQKENI come from the germline V gene. This CDR3 spans 16 amino acids. This CDR3 reads CASSPSEGSPRSPLHF. The CDR3 DNA sequence: TGTGCCAGCTCACCTAGCGAGGGCAGCCCAAGGTCACCCCTCCACTTT.

This clonotype was observed a few times. Here the CDR3 reads CASSYSGGRALSEAFF. The CDR3 DNA follows: TGTGCCAGCAGTTATTCTGGGGGGAGGGCGTTGTCTGAAGCTTTCTTT. V usage is TRBV6-5 and J usage is TRBJ1-1; perhaps TRBD1 as D (5 bases). CDR3 length equals 16 residues. The germline V and J ends were trimmed by 3 bases and 6 bases, with 20 bases remaining between them. CDR1 and CDR2 from the germline V gene are MNHEY and SVGAGI.

This clonotype has only a few counts. This chain joins TRBV20-1 and TRBJ2-7, with TRBD1 matching over 7 bases. Germline V gene data show CDR1 as DFQATT and CDR2 as SNEGSKA (reference sequence). The J segment lost 3 bases and the V segment lost 5 bases, leaving 7 bases of the junction unmatched. This CDR3 has 13 residues. The CDR3 DNA follows: TGCAGTGCTGGTGGGACAGCAAACTACGAGCAGTACTTC. Amino acid sequence: CSAGGTANYEQYF.

The chain recombines TRBV3-1 with TRBJ2-5, with D unresolved. This CDR3 contains 14 residues. Germline CDR1 reads LGHDT; CDR2 reads YNNKEL (reference sequence). V dropped 0 bases and J dropped 3 bases, with 8 bases sitting between them. Here the CDR3 reads CASSQDFGEETQYF. The CDR3 DNA is TGTGCCAGCAGCCAAGATTTTGGGGAAGAGACCCAGTACTTC.

The table lists this clonotype with many counts. This chain joins TRBV5-4 and TRBJ2-5; D unclear. The CDR3 totals 13 residues. The germline V gene has CDR1 SGHNT and CDR2 YYREEE (reference sequence). V dropped 4 bases and J dropped 4 bases, with 11 bases sitting between them. Here the CDR3 reads CASSPSGLETQYF. CDR3 bases: TGTGCCAGCAGCCCCTCCGGGCTAGAGACCCAGTACTTC.

Written as DNA, the CDR3 is TGTGCCAGCAGGCTCCCGGACTATGGCTACACCTTC. It specifies CASRLPDYGYTF. The gene calls are TRBV12-3 or TRBV12-4 and TRBJ1-2; D remains ambiguous. CDR3 length: 12 amino acids. V was shortened by 6 bases and J by 3 bases, with 8 bases between the two germline ends.

The chain uses TRBV11-2 and TRBJ2-2; D possibly corresponds to TRBD1 (7 bases). Germline lookup yields CDR1 SGHAT and CDR2 FQNNGV. The CDR3 has 15 residues. V lost 3 bases, J lost 5 bases, and 13 bases lay in between. The chain's CDR3 is CASSLSQGGTGELFF. The CDR3 DNA follows: TGTGCCAGCAGCTTGTCGCAGGGGGGAACCGGGGAGCTGTTTTTT.

The V call is TRBV7-2, the J call TRBJ1-1; D remains ambiguous. Germline V gene lookup returns CDR1 SGHTA and CDR2 FQGNSA. The V end lost 2 bases, the J end lost 7 bases, and 20 bases lay between the germline ends. The CDR3 sequence is 16 residues long. CDR3 amino acids: CASSLQNSWSGVEAFF. The CDR3 DNA sequence: TGTGCCAGCAGCTTACAAAATAGTTGGTCTGGGGTTGAAGCTTTCTTT. Full variable domain (remainder filled in from reference TRBV7-2 and TRBJ1-1): GAGVSQSPSNKVTEKGKDVELRCDPISGHTALYWYRQSLGQGLEFLIYFQGNSAPDKSGLPSDRFSAERTGGSVSTLTIQRTQQEDSAVYLCASSLQNSWSGVEAFFGQGTRLTVV.

This clonotype was observed a few times. The chain has TRBV30 and TRBJ1-1, with D possibly matching TRBD1 (6 bases). This CDR3 comprises 13 residues. Germline CDR1 is GTSNPN and CDR2 is SVGIG (reference sequence). V lost 5 bases, J lost 3 bases, and 13 bases lay in between. CDR3 sequence: CAWVTGWDTEAFF. The CDR3 DNA reads TGTGCCTGGGTTACAGGGTGGGACACTGAAGCTTTCTTT.

This clonotype was recorded a few times. The chain employs TRBV5-4 and TRBJ2-2; D is undetermined. Deletions cut 3 bases from V and 4 bases from J, with 13 bases between. Germline V gene lookup returns CDR1 SGHNT and CDR2 YYREEE (reference sequence). The CDR3 runs to 15 residues. In DNA, the CDR3 is TGTGCCAGCAGCTCCAGATCCGGTAGCACCGGGGAGCTGTTTTTT. Protein: CASSSRSGSTGELFF.

This clonotype was counted only a few times. The rearrangement uses TRBV7-9 and TRBJ1-5; no clear D. Germline V lookup: CDR1 SEHNR, CDR2 FQNEAQ (reference sequence). With 5 bases removed from V and 5 bases from J, the gap between germline ends came to 10 bases. This CDR3 contains 13 residues. CDR3 DNA: TGTGCCAGCAGCCAGGACGGACATCAGCCCCAGCATTTT. This translates into CASSQDGHQPQHF.

The chain joins TRBV2 to TRBJ1-2; 7 nucleotides line up with TRBD1. In germline, CDR1 is SNHLY, CDR2 FYNNEI. J gave up 6 bases and V 4 bases, and 2 bases lay outside the gene matches. The CDR3 runs to 12 residues. This chain's CDR3 is CASSGTGDGYTF. The CDR3 DNA sequence: TGTGCCAGCAGTGGGACAGGAGATGGCTACACCTTC. Together with reference TRBV2 and TRBJ1-2, the CDR3 gives the full variable domain: EPEVTQTPSHQVTQMGQEVILRCVPISNHLYFYWYRQILGQKVEFLVSFYNNEISEKSEIFDDQFSVERPDGSNFTLKIRSTKLEDSAMYFCASSGTGDGYTFGSGTRLTVV.

This clonotype came up many times. The chain combines TRBV3-1 with TRBJ2-5; the match to TRBD1 covers 9 bases. The CDR3 spans 15 residues. The V and J ends lost 3 bases and 5 bases, in that order; junction bases with no gene match: 7. Germline CDR1 reads LGHDT; CDR2 reads YNNKEL (reference sequence). The CDR3 DNA reads TGTGCCAGCAGCCAGAATACAGGGGGCCAGGAGACCCAGTACTTC. Translation: CASSQNTGGQETQYF.

This clonotype came up a few times. The CDR3 loop reads CASSYLGRTGSETQYF. CDR3 nucleotide sequence: TGTGCCAGCAGCTATTTGGGACGGACGGGGTCAGAGACCCAGTACTTC. The chain has TRBV5-6 and TRBJ2-5; D might be TRBD1 or TRBD2, each matching 5 bases. The CDR3 length is 16 residues. Trimming stripped 3 bases from V and 4 bases from J, with 19 bases between. Germline V gene lookup returns CDR1 SGHDT and CDR2 YYEEEE.

The table lists this clonotype with a few counts. The chain joins TRBV5-1 to TRBJ1-2; D remains unclear. Germline V gives CDR1 SGHRS, CDR2 YFSETQ. CDR3 length: 14 amino acids. With 4 bases removed from V and 6 bases from J, the gap between germline ends came to 16 bases. CDR3 sequence (DNA): TGCGCCAGCAGCCCGTTTATGAGACTCGATGGCTACACCTTC. This codes for CASSPFMRLDGYTF.

This clonotype was counted at least ten times. V usage is TRBV20-1 and J usage is TRBJ1-1; TRBD1 agrees at 8 bases. The V gene end was trimmed by 6 bases and the J gene end by 9 bases; junction bases not matched to a gene: 3. The V gene's germline CDR1 is DFQATT and CDR2 SNEGSKA (reference sequence). The CDR3 sequence is 10 residues long. For the CDR3, the DNA is TGCAGTGCAAGGGACAGGAAAGCTTTCTTT. This sequence encodes CSARDRKAFF.

This chain links TRBV4-2 with TRBJ2-1; 8 bases fit TRBD2. Germline lookup yields CDR1 LGHNA and CDR2 YNFKEQ. Germline trimming cut 0 bases from V and 9 bases from J; bases unmatched to any gene: 4. This CDR3 is 14 amino acids long. The CDR3 region is CASSQEAGGTEQFF. The DNA of the CDR3 is TGTGCCAGCAGCCAAGAGGCGGGGGGCACTGAGCAGTTCTTC.